This T cell receptor beta chain was observed in a study of T cell repertoires in cytomegalovirus infection. In the study overall: Public TCR beta signatures were indicative of both CMV infection and a matching HLA type. Study results and caveats: Across the ex vivo response, the dominant clonotypes were HLA-C-restricted CMV-specific TCR beta clonotypes.

One entry per CDR3 protein results from TCRdb running MiXCR on the reads. Of around 260,000 distinct CDR3 sequences in the sample, approximately 10% were seen once. This clonotype was counted many times. Its antigen is as yet unknown. Per germline, CDR1 MDHEN and CDR2 SYDVKM. This CDR3 is built from 14 residues. J gave up 3 bases and V 7 bases, and 6 bases lay outside the gene matches. The sample comprised PBMCs. This clonotype was sampled from a human donor in good health (CMV status not recorded). Some clones in this sample may be carry-over from other donors' samples. The rearrangement links TRBV28 to TRBJ1-3; 7 nucleotides align to TRBD1. The CDR3 nucleotides are TGTGCCAGCATCAGGGGGGCCGGTGGAAACACCATATATTTT. Its translation is CASIRGAGGNTIYF.